This TCR beta chain was profiled in a study of blood T cell repertoires in COVID-19. About the research overall: Whether acute or convalescent, the COVID-19 samples came from the United States, Italy and Spain. The analysed material was cDNA or gDNA that came from T cells, B-cell-depleted T cells, or PBMCs.

As originally analysed: The authors estimated nucleated cell counts from reference gene primer amplification. TCRdb's copy holds only in-frame clones and misses some; the assay was immunoSEQ multiplex PCR. V, J and clone size are taken as reported in that table, and D and trimming were inferred from the DNA itself. The sample has over 150,000 clones, just under 90% seen once. Seattle researchers signed up patients amid active infection and tracked them longitudinally. Germline V CDR1 and CDR2: KGHSH, LQKENI. This CDR3 has 14 residues. Trimming left V 0 bases short and J 7 bases short, with 12 bases between.

The clonotype was recovered from a woman between 65 and 79 years old with COVID-19, enrolled during active disease. The sample comprised peripheral blood. The chain has TRBV18 and TRBJ1-2; D might be TRBD1 (6 bases). The CDR3 here is CASSPPWAGVGYTF. In DNA form, the CDR3 reads TGTGCCAGCTCACCACCGTGGGCAGGGGTTGGCTACACCTTC.